This T cell receptor (beta chain) was profiled in a study of CD8 T cells in Susac syndrome (dated by TCRdb to about 2019). In terms of the full investigation: Repertoire sequencing was used to test whether CD8+ T cell activation and differentiation in Susac syndrome was antigen driven.

Peripheral blood CD8+ and CD4+ T cells from healthy donors, Susac syndrome patients and multiple sclerosis patients were profiled using high-throughput TCR beta sequencing. Healthy donors were age- and sex-matched controls. Bulk CD8+ and CD4+ T cells were purified magnetically by negative isolation, whereas CD8+ TEMRA cells were enriched by FACS. Blood was collected in EDTA tubes and processed within 24 hours, with PBMCs isolated through density gradient centrifugation. PBMCs intended for TCR sequencing were cryopreserved in liquid nitrogen and thawed later in a water bath at 37 degrees C. A purity of at least 90% was achieved for sorted or isolated CD4+, CD8+ and CD8+ TEMRA cells. Study-level results and caveats: The study acknowledged that relatively few individuals were included in the TCR sequencing and HLA analysis.

RNA was extracted using the RNeasy kit, and roughly 0.45 to 1 microgram was reverse transcribed with random hexamers. The immunoSEQ multiplex PCR assay, which covers 54 Vbeta and 13 Jbeta segments, was used to amplify TCR beta CDR3 regions. To correct PCR amplification bias, a synthetic template baseline was used for both primer optimization and computational correction. Processing in the source paper ran as follows. Reads were annotated to V, D and J genes per IMGT and analyzed with immunoSEQ Analyzer, keeping only productive sequences. Clonality was calculated as one minus the Shannon entropy normalized by log2 of the number of productive unique sequences. For each patient and control, public and private clones were evaluated within the 100 most prevalent clones. Susac-specific clones were defined as absent from healthy and MS cohorts, 800 to 1,200 published viral clones and other ImmuneACCESS disease sequences. TCRdb applied fastp at Q25 and MiXCR to the public reads, then kept only in-frame beta chains. Here each entry gathers all rows of one CDR3 protein and keeps the most common genes and DNA. TCRdb's processing, not the study's, gives the V and J calls here. In this sample the table shows about 130,000 distinct CDR3 sequences, around 94% of which occur a single time. The ten largest account for around 0.087% of the sample.

A word on this clonotype: Its antigen is unknown. Within one base of it there is no much larger clone, and no base qualities were kept.

This receptor was taken from a human donor in good health. The sample consisted of CD4+ T cells from PBMCs.

The CDR3 in this case is CASSLGTRTEAFF. The nucleotide sequence is given as TGTGCCAGCAGCTTAGGAACCCGGACTGAAGCTTTCTTT. Recombination connected TRBV7-2 to TRBJ1-1; the D gene cannot be named for sure. V was cut back by 1 base and J by 5 bases, leaving a gap of 8 bases between them. From cysteine to phenylalanine, the CDR3 is 13 amino acids long. Only the CDR3 region is kept as DNA, spanning 39 bases read in frame from base 1. CDR1 and CDR2, per the germline V gene, are SGHTA and FQGNSA.